The 6 T cell receptor beta chains reported below all come from one sample, sequenced in a study of cytotoxic CD8 clonotypes in ibrutinib-treated CLL. Libraries were prepared by immunoSEQ multiplex PCR; TCRdb keeps only in-frame clonotypes and omits some of them. The sample includes under 15,000 clones, 64% of them seen just once. Sequenced here: PBMCs, sampled before ibrutinib treatment. The receptors derive from a human donor with chronic lymphocytic leukemia.

This clone has just one count. The junction differs from germline at one of its ends, possibly a read error. The chain combines TRBV7-7 with TRBJ1-1; 7 nucleotides align to TRBD1. CDR3 size: 13 residues. Germline-derived CDR1 and CDR2 are SSHAT and FNYEAQ (reference sequence). The CDR3 DNA reads as TGTGCTAGCAGCCGGGACAGCTACACTGAAGCTTTCTTT. Amino acids: CASSRDSYTEAFF.

The rearrangement links TRBV7-9 to TRBJ1-1; TRBD1 is a possible D gene (6 bases). V lost 6 bases and J 5 bases, leaving 13 bases between the germline ends. CDR3 length: 13 amino acids. Germline-derived CDR1 and CDR2 are SEHNR and FQNEAQ (reference sequence). CDR3 in amino acids: CASRRTGTTEAFF. The CDR3 DNA follows: TGTGCCAGCAGGCGTACAGGGACGACTGAAGCTTTCTTT.

The genes are TRBV29-1 and TRBJ1-2, with D possibly matching TRBD1 (5 bases). Germline CDR1 and CDR2: SQVTM and ANQGSEA. The CDR3 is 14 residues long. The germline V and J ends were trimmed by 1 base and 4 bases, with 13 bases remaining between them. CDR3 sequence: CSVEVAGQVYGYTF. The CDR3 DNA reads as TGCAGCGTTGAAGTAGCAGGACAAGTCTATGGCTACACCTTC.

Comments on this clone: The identical CDR3 is also encoded by other nucleotide sequences in the sample. The rearrangement links TRBV25-1 to TRBJ2-1; 8 nucleotides line up with TRBD1. Germline V lookup: CDR1 MGHDK, CDR2 SYGVNS. There are 14 residues in the CDR3. Trimming removed 5 bases from V and 8 bases from J; junction bases left unmatched: 8. CDR3 bases: TGTGCCAGCAGTCCCGGACAGGGACTCGATGAGCAGTTCTTC. Translation gives CASSPGQGLDEQFF.

The chain carries TRBV18 and TRBJ1-2; no definite D call. This CDR3 spans 12 amino acids. V was trimmed by 6 bases and J by 3 bases, leaving 8 bases between them. Germline values: CDR1 KGHSH, CDR2 LQKENI. The CDR3 region is CASSHSYYGYTF. Written as DNA, the CDR3 is TGTGCCAGCTCCCATTCTTACTATGGCTACACCTTC.

The chain is built from TRBV10-1 and TRBJ1-1; D unresolved. This CDR3 comprises 14 residues. Germline CDR1 is WNHNN and CDR2 is SYGVQD (reference sequence). The V gene lost 2 bases and the J gene lost 0 bases, with 7 bases spanning the gap. The CDR3 DNA is TGCGCCAGCAGTGAGGGCCCCTTGAACACTGAAGCTTTCTTT. It encodes CASSEGPLNTEAFF.